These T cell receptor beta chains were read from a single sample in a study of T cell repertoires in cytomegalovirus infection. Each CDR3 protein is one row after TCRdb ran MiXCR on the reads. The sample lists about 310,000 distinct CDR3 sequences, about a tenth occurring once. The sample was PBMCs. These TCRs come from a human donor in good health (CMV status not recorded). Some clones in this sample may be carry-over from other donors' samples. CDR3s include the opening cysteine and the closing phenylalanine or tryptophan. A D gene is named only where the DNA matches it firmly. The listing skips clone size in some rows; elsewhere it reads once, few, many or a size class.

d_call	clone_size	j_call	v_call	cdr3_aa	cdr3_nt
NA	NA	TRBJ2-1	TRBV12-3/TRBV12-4	CASSLRAGLYNEQFF	TGTGCCAGCAGCCTAAGGGCAGGGTTGTACAATGAGCAGTTCTTC
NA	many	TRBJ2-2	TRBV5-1	CASSSTAITGELFF	TGCGCCAGCAGCTCGACAGCTATCACCGGGGAGCTGTTTTTT
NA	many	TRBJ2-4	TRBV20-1	CSARDYGGLNVIQYF	TGCAGTGCTAGAGATTACGGGGGGCTGAATGTGATTCAGTACTTC
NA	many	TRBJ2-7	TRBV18	CASSPIQVYEQYF	TGTGCCAGCTCACCAATACAGGTCTACGAGCAGTACTTC
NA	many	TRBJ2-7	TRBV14	CASSQDARGREQYF	TGTGCCAGCAGCCAAGATGCCAGGGGGAGGGAGCAGTACTTC
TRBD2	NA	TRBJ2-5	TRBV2	CASSRTRGETQYF	TGTGCCAGCAGTCGGACGCGGGGGGAGACCCAGTACTTC
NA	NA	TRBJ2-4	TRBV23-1	CASSSPSRAKNIQYF	TGCGCCAGCAGTTCTCCCAGCAGGGCCAAAAACATTCAGTACTTC
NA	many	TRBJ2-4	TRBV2	CASKATVTKNIQYF	TGTGCCAGCAAAGCGACAGTCACCAAAAACATTCAGTACTTC
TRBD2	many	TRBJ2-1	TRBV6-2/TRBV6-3	CASSYSGGFAHEQFF	TGTGCCAGCAGTTACTCGGGGGGGTTCGCCCATGAGCAGTTCTTC
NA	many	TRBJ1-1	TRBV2	CASSPQGSTEAFF	TGTGCCAGCTCCCCACAGGGTAGCACTGAAGCTTTCTTT
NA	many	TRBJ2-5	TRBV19	CASSSPGASGETQYF	TGTGCCAGTAGTAGCCCGGGGGCCTCGGGAGAGACCCAGTACTTC
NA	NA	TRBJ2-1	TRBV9	CASGEPNNEQFF	TGTGCCAGCGGAGAACCAAACAATGAGCAGTTCTTC
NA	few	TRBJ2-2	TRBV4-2	CASSQTFFGQHTGELFF	TGTGCCAGCAGCCAGACCTTTTTCGGACAGCACACCGGGGAGCTGTTTTTT
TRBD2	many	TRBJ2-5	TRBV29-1	CSVDGGGILQETQYF	TGCAGCGTTGACGGCGGGGGGATCCTCCAAGAGACCCAGTACTTC
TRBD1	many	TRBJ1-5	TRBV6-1	CASSNLGQGRGQPQHF	TGTGCCAGCAGCAACCTAGGACAGGGGAGGGGTCAGCCCCAGCATTTT
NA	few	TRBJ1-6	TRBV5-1	CASSQVGGDNSPLHF	TGCGCCAGCAGCCAGGTCGGGGGAGATAATTCACCCCTCCACTTT
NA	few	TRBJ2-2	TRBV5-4	CASSLSQRNTGELFF	TGTGCCAGCAGCTTGTCACAGAGAAACACCGGGGAGCTGTTTTTT
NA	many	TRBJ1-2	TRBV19	CASRTAWDYGYTF	TGTGCCAGTCGGACAGCCTGGGACTATGGCTACACCTTC
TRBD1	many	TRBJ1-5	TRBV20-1	CSAGTGHSGLAPRYSNQPQHF	TGCAGTGCGGGGACAGGCCACTCCGGGTTGGCGCCCCGTTATAGCAATCAGCCCCAGCATTTT
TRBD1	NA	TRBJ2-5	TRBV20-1	CSARGSPRGETQYF	TGCAGTGCTAGGGGTAGTCCCAGGGGGGAGACCCAGTACTTC
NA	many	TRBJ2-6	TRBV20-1	CSARDLISGANVLTF	TGCAGTGCTAGAGATTTAATCTCTGGGGCCAACGTCCTGACTTTC
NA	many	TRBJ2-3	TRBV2	CASSEGYAGATDTQYF	TGTGCCAGCAGTGAAGGTTATGCAGGAGCCACAGATACGCAGTATTTT
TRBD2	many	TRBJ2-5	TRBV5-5	CASSLELAGETQYF	TGTGCCAGCAGCTTGGAACTAGCGGGAGAGACCCAGTACTTC
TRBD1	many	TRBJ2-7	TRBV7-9	CASSDGQDYSYEQYF	TGTGCCAGCAGCGATGGACAGGATTACTCCTACGAGCAGTACTTC
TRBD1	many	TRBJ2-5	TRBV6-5	CASSYDRGETQYF	TGTGCCAGCAGTTACGACAGGGGAGAGACCCAGTACTTC
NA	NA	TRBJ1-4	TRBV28	CASKGGSNEKLFF	TGTGCCAGCAAGGGGGGTTCTAATGAAAAACTGTTTTTT
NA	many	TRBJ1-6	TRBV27	CASSPYSKFGALHF	TGTGCCAGCAGTCCTTACTCAAAATTTGGGGCCCTCCACTTT
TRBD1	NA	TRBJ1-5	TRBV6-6	CASSYSDRARYSNQPQHF	TGTGCCAGCAGTTACTCAGACAGGGCGCGCTATAGCAATCAGCCCCAGCATTTT
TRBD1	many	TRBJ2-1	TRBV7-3	CASSLDQTGSTYNEQFF	TGTGCCAGCAGCTTAGATCAGACAGGGTCGACCTACAATGAGCAGTTCTTC
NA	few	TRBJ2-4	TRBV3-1	CASSQDEFLAKNIQYF	TGTGCCAGCAGCCAAGATGAGTTTCTAGCCAAAAACATTCAGTACTTC
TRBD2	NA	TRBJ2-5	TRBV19	CASSIGTSGQETQYF	TGTGCCAGTAGTATAGGGACTAGCGGACAAGAGACCCAGTACTTC
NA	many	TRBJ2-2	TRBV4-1	CASSQDRAPLSNTGELFF	TGCGCCAGCAGCCAAGACCGGGCCCCCCTCTCGAACACCGGGGAGCTGTTTTTT
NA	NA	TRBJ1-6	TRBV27	CASSLFDNSPLHF	TGTGCCAGCAGTTTATTTGATAATTCACCCCTCCACTTT
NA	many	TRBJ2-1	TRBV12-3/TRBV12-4	CASSLSRPSSSYNEQFF	TGTGCCAGCAGTTTAAGCAGGCCGTCTAGCTCCTACAATGAGCAGTTCTTC
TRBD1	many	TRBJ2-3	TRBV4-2	CASSQVTGDRPDTQYF	TGTGCCAGCAGCCAAGTGACAGGGGATCGACCAGATACGCAGTATTTT
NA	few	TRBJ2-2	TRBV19	CASSIVDRHTGELFF	TGTGCCAGTAGTATAGTTGACAGGCACACCGGGGAGCTGTTTTTT
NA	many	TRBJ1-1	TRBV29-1	CSVARNGATNTEAFF	TGCAGCGTTGCGAGGAACGGGGCTACGAACACTGAAGCTTTCTTT
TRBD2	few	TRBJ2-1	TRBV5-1	CASSLEPSGLKEQFF	TGCGCCAGCAGCTTGGAACCTAGCGGTTTGAAGGAGCAGTTCTTC
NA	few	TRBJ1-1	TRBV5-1	CASSSRVDIPEAFF	TGCGCCAGCAGCAGCAGGGTGGACATTCCTGAAGCTTTCTTT
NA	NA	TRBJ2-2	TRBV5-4	CASSLLGRETGELFF	TGTGCCAGCAGTCTCCTGGGACGGGAGACCGGGGAGCTGTTTTTT
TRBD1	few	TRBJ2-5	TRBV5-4	CASSSGQGQETQYF	TGTGCCAGCAGCTCTGGACAGGGCCAAGAGACCCAGTACTTC
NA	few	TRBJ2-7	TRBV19	CASSISGNSYEQYF	TGTGCCAGTAGTATTAGTGGGAACTCCTACGAGCAGTACTTC